These T cell receptor beta chains were read from a single sample in a study of cytomegalovirus exposure and HLA in healthy donors. TCRdb keeps only in-frame clones here, not all; method: immunoSEQ multiplex PCR. The sample consists of roughly 190,000 clones, around nine tenths of them appearing once. The sample taken for sequencing was PBMCs. These receptors all come from a woman under 30 in good health and CMV-seronegative. Both conserved end residues are part of each CDR3. Each record gives: J gene, D gene, clone size, V gene, CDR3 protein, CDR3 DNA. The D gene is left open where the match is weak. Only part of the rows carry a size: once, few, many, or a class if the clone is expanded.

j_gene: TRBJ1-5; d_gene: .; abundance: .; v_gene: TRBV7-2; CDR3aa: CASSFGGAQPQHF; CDR3nt: TGTGCCAGCAGCTTCGGGGGAGCTCAGCCCCAGCATTTT
j_gene: TRBJ2-5; d_gene: .; abundance: .; v_gene: TRBV5-4; CDR3aa: CASKSRQGVETQYF; CDR3nt: TGTGCCAGCAAGTCCCGGCAGGGTGTAGAGACCCAGTACTTC
j_gene: TRBJ1-2; d_gene: TRBD1; abundance: .; v_gene: TRBV6-1; CDR3aa: CASSEPTGGNYGYTF; CDR3nt: TGTGCCAGCAGTGAACCCACAGGGGGCAACTATGGCTACACCTTC
j_gene: TRBJ2-5; d_gene: TRBD1; abundance: .; v_gene: TRBV5-1; CDR3aa: CASSWGTAEETQYF; CDR3nt: TGCGCCAGCAGCTGGGGGACAGCCGAAGAGACCCAGTACTTC
j_gene: TRBJ2-3; d_gene: TRBD2; abundance: .; v_gene: TRBV28; CDR3aa: CASSSITGTSGTDTQYF; CDR3nt: TGTGCCAGCAGTTCAATCACCGGGACTAGCGGCACAGATACGCAGTATTTT
j_gene: TRBJ1-1; d_gene: .; abundance: few; v_gene: TRBV13; CDR3aa: CASSLRGGTEAFF; CDR3nt: TGTGCCAGCAGCTTGCGAGGGGGCACTGAAGCTTTCTTT
j_gene: TRBJ2-5; d_gene: TRBD1; abundance: .; v_gene: TRBV30; CDR3aa: CAWSGGTGGKTQYF; CDR3nt: TGTGCCTGGAGTGGGGGGACAGGGGGAAAGACCCAGTACTTC
j_gene: TRBJ1-2; d_gene: TRBD1; abundance: .; v_gene: TRBV29-1; CDR3aa: CSVTVDRGYGYTF; CDR3nt: TGCAGCGTTACTGTGGACAGGGGCTATGGCTACACCTTC
j_gene: TRBJ2-7; d_gene: .; abundance: .; v_gene: TRBV11-2; CDR3aa: CASRALQGSYEQYF; CDR3nt: TGTGCCAGCCGGGCCCTACAGGGTAGTTACGAGCAGTACTTC
j_gene: TRBJ1-2; d_gene: TRBD1; abundance: .; v_gene: TRBV11-2; CDR3aa: CASSLPMWGTGGDGYTF; CDR3nt: TGTGCCAGCAGCTTACCCATGTGGGGAACAGGGGGCGACGGCTACACCTTC
j_gene: TRBJ2-5; d_gene: TRBD1; abundance: .; v_gene: TRBV30; CDR3aa: CAWSGGQLETQYF; CDR3nt: TGTGCCTGGAGTGGGGGACAGCTGGAGACCCAGTACTTC
j_gene: TRBJ1-1; d_gene: .; abundance: once; v_gene: TRBV7-9; CDR3aa: CASSSPSTDLPNTEAFF; CDR3nt: TGTGCCAGCAGCTCCCCATCCACAGACCTCCCTAACACTGAAGCTTTCTTT
j_gene: TRBJ1-2; d_gene: .; abundance: .; v_gene: TRBV21-1; CDR3aa: CASSRQGNYGYTF; CDR3nt: TGTGCCAGCAGCAGACAGGGGAACTATGGCTACACCTTC
j_gene: TRBJ1-2; d_gene: .; abundance: .; v_gene: TRBV7-9; CDR3aa: CASSLDGFGYTF; CDR3nt: TGTGCCAGCAGCTTAGACGGGTTTGGCTACACCTTC
j_gene: TRBJ2-1; d_gene: .; abundance: .; v_gene: TRBV21-1; CDR3aa: CASSNEGAGNEQFF; CDR3nt: TGTGCCAGCAGCAACGAGGGGGCAGGTAATGAGCAGTTCTTC
j_gene: TRBJ2-7; d_gene: TRBD2; abundance: .; v_gene: TRBV7-9; CDR3aa: CASSLRGLASHEQYF; CDR3nt: TGTGCCAGCAGCCTACGGGGACTAGCTTCGCACGAGCAGTACTTC
j_gene: TRBJ1-2; d_gene: .; abundance: .; v_gene: TRBV10-3; CDR3aa: CAISELQGNYGYTF; CDR3nt: TGTGCCATCAGTGAGCTCCAGGGAAACTATGGCTACACCTTC
j_gene: TRBJ2-1; d_gene: TRBD2; abundance: .; v_gene: TRBV5-1; CDR3aa: CASRGLAENEQFF; CDR3nt: TGCGCCAGCCGCGGACTAGCGGAAAATGAGCAGTTCTTC
j_gene: TRBJ2-3; d_gene: TRBD2; abundance: .; v_gene: TRBV5-6; CDR3aa: CASSRGLAGGTDTQYF; CDR3nt: TGTGCCAGCAGCCGCGGACTAGCGGGGGGCACAGATACGCAGTATTTT
j_gene: TRBJ1-3; d_gene: .; abundance: .; v_gene: TRBV5-1; CDR3aa: CASSLTGTSGNTIYF; CDR3nt: TGCGCCAGCAGCTTGACGGGAACCTCTGGAAACACCATATATTTT
j_gene: TRBJ2-7; d_gene: TRBD1; abundance: .; v_gene: TRBV10-3; CDR3aa: CALSRDRFSYEQYF; CDR3nt: TGTGCCCTATCCCGGGACAGGTTTTCCTACGAGCAGTACTTC
j_gene: TRBJ1-2; d_gene: .; abundance: .; v_gene: TRBV10-2; CDR3aa: CASSESMGAIFGYTF; CDR3nt: TGCGCCAGCAGTGAGTCGATGGGCGCGATCTTCGGCTACACCTTC
j_gene: TRBJ1-4; d_gene: TRBD1; abundance: .; v_gene: TRBV2; CDR3aa: CASSEGFGTGAPGGEKLFF; CDR3nt: TGTGCCAGCAGTGAGGGGTTTGGGACAGGGGCCCCCGGTGGTGAAAAACTGTTTTTT
j_gene: TRBJ2-2; d_gene: TRBD2; abundance: .; v_gene: TRBV7-6; CDR3aa: CASSPGLAGGPATGELFF; CDR3nt: TGTGCCAGCAGCCCGGGACTAGCGGGGGGGCCGGCCACCGGGGAGCTGTTTTTT
j_gene: TRBJ2-1; d_gene: .; abundance: .; v_gene: TRBV4-3; CDR3aa: CASSQVAGTEQFF; CDR3nt: TGCGCCAGCAGCCAAGTTGCGGGGACTGAGCAGTTCTTC
j_gene: TRBJ2-7; d_gene: TRBD1; abundance: .; v_gene: TRBV5-1; CDR3aa: CASSHETGLYYEQYF; CDR3nt: TGCGCCAGCAGCCATGAGACAGGGTTATACTACGAGCAGTACTTC
j_gene: TRBJ2-1; d_gene: .; abundance: .; v_gene: TRBV5-4; CDR3aa: CASSTEPTTRYNEQFF; CDR3nt: TGTGCCAGCAGCACCGAGCCCACTACTAGATACAATGAGCAGTTCTTC
j_gene: TRBJ2-5; d_gene: TRBD1; abundance: .; v_gene: TRBV2; CDR3aa: CASTRQGETQYF; CDR3nt: TGTGCCAGCACCAGACAGGGGGAGACCCAGTACTTC
j_gene: TRBJ1-2; d_gene: .; abundance: .; v_gene: TRBV5-5; CDR3aa: CASSPRLPEVNYGYTF; CDR3nt: TGTGCCAGCAGCCCCAGACTTCCTGAGGTTAACTATGGCTACACCTTC
j_gene: TRBJ2-2; d_gene: .; abundance: .; v_gene: TRBV28; CDR3aa: CASRLGQEGTGELFF; CDR3nt: TGTGCCAGCAGACTGGGGCAGGAGGGCACCGGGGAGCTGTTTTTT
j_gene: TRBJ2-7; d_gene: TRBD1; abundance: .; v_gene: TRBV5-1; CDR3aa: CASSRSTGGNYEQYF; CDR3nt: TGCGCCAGCAGCCGGAGTACAGGGGGTAACTACGAGCAGTACTTC
j_gene: TRBJ2-7; d_gene: TRBD1; abundance: .; v_gene: TRBV5-1; CDR3aa: CASSLGLGQASYEQYF; CDR3nt: TGCGCCAGCAGCCTTGGCCTAGGACAGGCCTCCTACGAGCAGTACTTC